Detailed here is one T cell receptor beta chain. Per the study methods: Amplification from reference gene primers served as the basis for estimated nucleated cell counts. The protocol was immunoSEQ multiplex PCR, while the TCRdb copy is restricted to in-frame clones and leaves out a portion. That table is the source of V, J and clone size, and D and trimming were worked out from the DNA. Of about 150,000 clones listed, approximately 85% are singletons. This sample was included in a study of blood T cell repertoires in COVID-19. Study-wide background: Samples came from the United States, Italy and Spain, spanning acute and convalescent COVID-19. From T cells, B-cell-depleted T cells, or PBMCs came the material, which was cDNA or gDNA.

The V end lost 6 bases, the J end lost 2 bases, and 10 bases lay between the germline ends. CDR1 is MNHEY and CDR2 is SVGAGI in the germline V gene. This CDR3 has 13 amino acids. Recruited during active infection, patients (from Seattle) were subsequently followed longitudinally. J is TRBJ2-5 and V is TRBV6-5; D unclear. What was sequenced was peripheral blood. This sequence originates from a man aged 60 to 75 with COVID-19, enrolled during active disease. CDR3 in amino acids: CASRGPAQETQYF. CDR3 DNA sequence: TGTGCCAGCAGGGGCCCCGCACAAGAGACCCAGTACTTC.